The text below deals with one T cell receptor beta chain. This sample is part of a study of preoperative IRX-2 immunotherapy in early breast cancer. Described treatment: preoperative locoregional IRX-2 cytokine immunotherapy. Preoperative locoregional IRX-2 cytokine immunotherapy was tested in the phase Ib source study. Sequenced by immunoSEQ multiplex PCR; TCRdb stores in-frame clones only, minus some. The repertoire includes about 32,000 clones, less than 90% of them detected once, and 2% to 3% sits in the top ten. The TCR was taken from a human donor with breast cancer. Sequenced material: lymph node tissue, taken from a patient treated with IRX-2 immunotherapy.

This CDR3 is CASSIRTGGSYEQYF. The DNA of the CDR3 is TGTGCCAGTAGTATCCGGACAGGGGGTTCCTACGAGCAGTACTTC. The chain is built from TRBV19 and TRBJ2-7; 10 nucleotides align to TRBD1. V lost 3 bases and J lost 1; bases outside the gene matches: 3. The CDR3 runs to 15 residues. Germline lookup yields CDR1 LNHDA and CDR2 SQIVND (reference sequence).